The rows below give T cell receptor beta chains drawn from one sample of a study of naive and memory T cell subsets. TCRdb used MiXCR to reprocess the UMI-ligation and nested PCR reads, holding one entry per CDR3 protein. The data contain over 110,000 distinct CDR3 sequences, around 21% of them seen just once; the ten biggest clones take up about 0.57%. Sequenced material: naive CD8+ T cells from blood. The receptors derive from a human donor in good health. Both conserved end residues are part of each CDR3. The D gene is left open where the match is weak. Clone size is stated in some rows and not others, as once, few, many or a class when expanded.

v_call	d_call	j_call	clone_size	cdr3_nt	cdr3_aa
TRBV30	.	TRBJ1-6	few	TGTGCCTGGACTGACCCAGGGATTCACTCCTATAATTCACCCCTCCACTTT	CAWTDPGIHSYNSPLHF
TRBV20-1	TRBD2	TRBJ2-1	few	TGCAGTGCTAGAGATATTTTAGGTGGGACTAGCGGGAGAGACTCCTACAATGAGCAGTTCTTC	CSARDILGGTSGRDSYNEQFF
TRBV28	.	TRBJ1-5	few	TGTGCCAGCTCCCTCGGGCAGGGGAGTCAGCCCCAGCATTTT	CASSLGQGSQPQHF
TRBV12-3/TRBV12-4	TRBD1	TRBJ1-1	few	TGTGCCAGCACCATGGACAGGCTCACTGAAGCTTTCTTT	CASTMDRLTEAFF
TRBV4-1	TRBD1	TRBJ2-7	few	TGCGCCAGCAGCCAATGGGACAGGGGTTTCGACGAGCAGTACTTC	CASSQWDRGFDEQYF
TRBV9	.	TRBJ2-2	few	TGTGCCAGCAGCCCCGGGTGGACCGGGGAGCTGTTTTTT	CASSPGWTGELFF
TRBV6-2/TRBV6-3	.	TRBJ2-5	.	TGTGCCAGCAGTTACTCCACCCGGGCAGGGACGTACCAAGAGACCCAGTACTTC	CASSYSTRAGTYQETQYF
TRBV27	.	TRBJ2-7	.	TGTGCCAGCAGTTTATCGACAGCGGCCCCCTACGAGCAGTACTTC	CASSLSTAAPYEQYF
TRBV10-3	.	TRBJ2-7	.	TGTGCCATCAGTGAGGACGACTCCGGGACGCACCGCTACGAGCAGTACTTC	CAISEDDSGTHRYEQYF
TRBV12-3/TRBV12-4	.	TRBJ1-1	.	TGTGCCAGCAGCCCGCTGGGACACGGGAACACTGAAGCTTTCTTT	CASSPLGHGNTEAFF
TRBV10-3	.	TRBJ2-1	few	TGTGCCATCAGTGACGTTCAGGGGGGAGCCTACAATGAGCAGTTCTTC	CAISDVQGGAYNEQFF
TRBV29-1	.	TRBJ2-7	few	TGCAGCGCGTTCGGAACAGGGCAATCCTACGAGCAGTACTTC	CSAFGTGQSYEQYF
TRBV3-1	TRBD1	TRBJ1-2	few	TGTGCCAGCAGCCCCGGGACAGCTATCATCTATGGCTACACCTTC	CASSPGTAIIYGYTF
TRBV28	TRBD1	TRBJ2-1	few	TGTGCCAGCAGCACCCCGACAGGGTGGTCCTACAATGAGCAGTTCTTC	CASSTPTGWSYNEQFF
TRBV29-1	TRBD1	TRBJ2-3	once	TGCAGCGCCCTCAGGGGGGATACGCAGTATTTT	CSALRGDTQYF
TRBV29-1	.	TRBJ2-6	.	TGCAGCGTTGAAGGCTCTGGGGCCAACGTCCTGACTTTC	CSVEGSGANVLTF
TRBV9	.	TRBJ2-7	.	TGTGCCAGCAGCGTTAGCGACCCCTACGAGCAGTACTTC	CASSVSDPYEQYF
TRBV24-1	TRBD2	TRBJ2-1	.	TGTGCCACCAGTGATTCTGAGCGGGAGGGCCCCAATGAGCAGTTCTTC	CATSDSEREGPNEQFF
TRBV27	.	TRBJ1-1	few	TGTGCCAGCAGGACGAACACTGAAGCTTTCTTT	CASRTNTEAFF
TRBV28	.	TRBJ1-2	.	TGTGCCAGCAGTTTCACCGGGACACACGATGGCTACACCTTC	CASSFTGTHDGYTF
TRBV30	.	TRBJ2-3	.	TGTGCCTGGGGGGGCCTAGGCGGACCTAAGCCAGATACGCAGTATTTT	CAWGGLGGPKPDTQYF
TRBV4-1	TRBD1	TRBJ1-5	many	TGCGCCAGCAGCCAAGTAACAGGGGCTCAGCCCCAGCATTTT	CASSQVTGAQPQHF
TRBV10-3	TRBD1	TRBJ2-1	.	TGTGCCATCAGCGGGACAGGGGACAATGAGCAGCTCTTC	CAISGTGDNEQLF
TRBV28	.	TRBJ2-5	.	TGTGCCAGCAGCGGACCCCCTGAGACCCAGTACTTC	CASSGPPETQYF
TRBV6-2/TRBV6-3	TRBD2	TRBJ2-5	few	TGTGCCAGCAGTTTGCCTTCCGGACTAGCGGGACAAGAGACCCAGTACTTC	CASSLPSGLAGQETQYF
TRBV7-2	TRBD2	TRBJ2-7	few	TGTGCCAGCAGCTTAGATAAGCGGGAGAGCTACGAGCAGTACTTC	CASSLDKRESYEQYF
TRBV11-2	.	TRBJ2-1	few	TGTGCCAGCAGCTTTAATGGGAATGAGCAGTTCTTC	CASSFNGNEQFF